A selection of T cell receptor beta chains follows, all from one sample in a study of blood T cell repertoires in COVID-19. The repertoire was sequenced with immunoSEQ multiplex PCR; TCRdb's copy has only in-frame clones and lacks some. The sample shows some 150,000 clones, roughly 90% of them seen only once. The sample taken for sequencing was PBMCs or T cells enriched from blood (not recorded which). These receptors all come from a woman under 40 with acute COVID-19. Both conserved end residues are part of each CDR3. D genes are given only for firm matches. Part of the rows lack a size; the others show once, few, many or a class for expanded clones.

clone_size: -
j_call: TRBJ2-7
v_call: TRBV24-1
d_call: -
cdr3_aa: CATSDGFEQYF
cdr3_nt: TGTGCCACCAGTGACGGGTTCGAGCAGTACTTC

clone_size: -
j_call: TRBJ1-6
v_call: TRBV30
d_call: -
cdr3_aa: CAWGLGQNNSPLHF
cdr3_nt: TGTGCCTGGGGTCTCGGACAGAATAATTCACCCCTCCACTTT

clone_size: -
j_call: TRBJ1-2
v_call: TRBV18
d_call: -
cdr3_aa: CASSPQTGNYGYTF
cdr3_nt: TGTGCCAGCTCACCCCAGACTGGAAACTATGGCTACACCTTC

clone_size: -
j_call: TRBJ2-6
v_call: TRBV4-3
d_call: TRBD1
cdr3_aa: CASSHSGTVLSGANVLTF
cdr3_nt: TGCGCCAGCAGCCATTCCGGGACAGTTCTCTCTGGGGCCAACGTCCTGACTTTC

clone_size: -
j_call: TRBJ1-2
v_call: TRBV28
d_call: -
cdr3_aa: CASSLAGGWSGYTF
cdr3_nt: TGTGCCAGCAGTTTAGCGGGGGGATGGTCTGGCTACACCTTC

clone_size: once
j_call: TRBJ1-3
v_call: TRBV6-5
d_call: TRBD1
cdr3_aa: CASSYSVRGPGNTIYF
cdr3_nt: TGTGCCAGCAGTTACTCGGTGAGGGGGCCTGGAAACACCATATATTTT

clone_size: -
j_call: TRBJ1-5
v_call: TRBV19
d_call: -
cdr3_aa: CASSDRHSSNQPQHF
cdr3_nt: TGTGCCAGTAGTGACAGACACAGTAGCAATCAGCCCCAGCATTTT

clone_size: once
j_call: TRBJ2-7
v_call: TRBV30
d_call: -
cdr3_aa: CAWSVGRDTYEQYF
cdr3_nt: TGTGCCTGGAGTGTAGGCAGGGATACCTACGAGCAGTACTTC

clone_size: -
j_call: TRBJ2-2
v_call: TRBV3-1/TRBV3-2
d_call: TRBD1
cdr3_aa: CASSHQPRRDRSNTGELFF
cdr3_nt: TGTGCCAGCAGCCATCAGCCCCGAAGGGACAGATCGAACACCGGGGAGCTGTTTTTT

clone_size: -
j_call: TRBJ1-2
v_call: TRBV5-1
d_call: -
cdr3_aa: CASSLVAEGQGLQTFSANYGYTF
cdr3_nt: TGCGCCAGCAGCTTGGTCGCAGAGGGACAAGGGTTACAAACCTTTTCAGCTAACTATGGCTACACCTTC

clone_size: -
j_call: TRBJ1-6
v_call: TRBV2
d_call: TRBD1
cdr3_aa: CASSDRGNSPLHF
cdr3_nt: TGTGCCAGCAGCGACAGGGGGAATTCACCCCTCCACTTT

clone_size: -
j_call: TRBJ1-3
v_call: TRBV25-1
d_call: TRBD1
cdr3_aa: CASSALGTGGSGNTIYF
cdr3_nt: TGTGCCAGCAGTGCCCTCGGGACAGGGGGCTCGGGAAACACCATATATTTT

clone_size: -
j_call: TRBJ1-5
v_call: TRBV19
d_call: TRBD1
cdr3_aa: CASLMTGSNQPQHF
cdr3_nt: TGTGCCAGCCTAATGACAGGGAGCAATCAGCCCCAGCATTTT

clone_size: -
j_call: TRBJ1-5
v_call: TRBV6-5
d_call: -
cdr3_aa: CASSYSRGQPQHF
cdr3_nt: TGTGCCAGCAGTTACTCGCGGGGACAGCCCCAGCATTTT

clone_size: -
j_call: TRBJ2-7
v_call: TRBV11-1
d_call: -
cdr3_aa: CASSLVAGYEQYF
cdr3_nt: TGTGCCAGCAGCTTAGTTGCGGGGTACGAGCAGTACTTC

clone_size: once
j_call: TRBJ1-2
v_call: TRBV18
d_call: TRBD1
cdr3_aa: CASSTVGTVSNYGYTF
cdr3_nt: TGTGCCAGCTCAACCGTTGGGACAGTGTCTAACTATGGCTACACCTTC

clone_size: -
j_call: TRBJ2-1
v_call: TRBV20-1
d_call: TRBD2
cdr3_aa: CSASYPGLAGSGEQFF
cdr3_nt: TGCAGTGCTAGTTACCCGGGACTAGCGGGTTCGGGGGAGCAGTTCTTC

clone_size: -
j_call: TRBJ2-3
v_call: TRBV2
d_call: -
cdr3_aa: CASSAETEKTQYF
cdr3_nt: TGTGCCAGCAGTGCCGAGACAGAAAAGACGCAGTATTTT

clone_size: -
j_call: TRBJ1-1
v_call: TRBV19
d_call: TRBD1
cdr3_aa: CASSMRTGTGTEAFF
cdr3_nt: TGTGCCAGTAGTATGAGGACAGGGACGGGCACTGAAGCTTTCTTT

clone_size: -
j_call: TRBJ1-2
v_call: TRBV6-1
d_call: -
cdr3_aa: CASSEASAGGYGYTF
cdr3_nt: TGTGCCAGCAGTGAAGCCTCGGCGGGAGGCTATGGCTACACCTTC

clone_size: -
j_call: TRBJ1-5
v_call: TRBV28
d_call: -
cdr3_aa: CASYPGSSLRAQHF
cdr3_nt: TGTGCCAGTTACCCGGGGTCCTCGTTACGGGCCCAGCATTTT

clone_size: -
j_call: TRBJ2-5
v_call: TRBV24-1
d_call: -
cdr3_aa: CATSFSRGSGETQYF
cdr3_nt: TGTGCCACCAGTTTTAGCAGGGGTTCCGGGGAGACCCAGTACTTC

clone_size: -
j_call: TRBJ2-5
v_call: TRBV7-2
d_call: -
cdr3_aa: CASSLSVSQETQYF
cdr3_nt: TGTGCCAGCAGCTTATCTGTCAGCCAAGAGACCCAGTACTTC

clone_size: -
j_call: TRBJ1-1
v_call: TRBV30
d_call: -
cdr3_aa: CAWGELNTEAFF
cdr3_nt: TGTGCCTGGGGCGAGTTGAACACTGAAGCTTTCTTT

clone_size: -
j_call: TRBJ2-3
v_call: TRBV2
d_call: TRBD2
cdr3_aa: CATSTLGLAVDTQYF
cdr3_nt: TGTGCCACCTCAACCCTCGGACTAGCCGTAGATACGCAGTATTTT

clone_size: -
j_call: TRBJ2-7
v_call: TRBV9
d_call: TRBD1
cdr3_aa: CASTRTGENEQYF
cdr3_nt: TGTGCCAGCACCCGGACAGGGGAAAACGAGCAGTACTTC

clone_size: -
j_call: TRBJ1-3
v_call: TRBV28
d_call: -
cdr3_aa: CATTDRFYTIYF
cdr3_nt: TGTGCCACCACGGACAGATTTTACACCATATATTTT

clone_size: -
j_call: TRBJ1-1
v_call: TRBV12-3/TRBV12-4
d_call: -
cdr3_aa: CASSFLGPAEAFF
cdr3_nt: TGTGCCAGCAGTTTTTTGGGGCCAGCTGAAGCTTTCTTT

clone_size: -
j_call: TRBJ2-2
v_call: TRBV9
d_call: -
cdr3_aa: CASSVSRQVNTGELFF
cdr3_nt: TGTGCCAGCAGCGTGTCCCGGCAGGTAAACACCGGGGAGCTGTTTTTT

clone_size: -
j_call: TRBJ2-5
v_call: TRBV7-3
d_call: -
cdr3_aa: CASSLTGGDETQYF
cdr3_nt: TGTGCCAGCAGCTTAACAGGGGGTGATGAGACCCAGTACTTC